These 17 T cell receptor beta chains were all obtained from the same sample, sequenced in a study of OX40 agonist ivuxolimab in advanced cancers. Produced via immunoSEQ multiplex PCR; TCRdb's table is partial and in-frame only. The profile shows roughly 92,000 clones, around 90% of them singletons. The sequencing here drew on CD4+ or CD8+ T cells sorted from blood, taken in a trial of the OX40 agonist ivuxolimab. The receptors stem from an adult with an advanced solid tumor such as melanoma, head and neck, liver or kidney cancer.

For this clone: The sample holds other DNA sequences that translate to the same CDR3. The chain recombines TRBV5-1 with TRBJ2-7; 9 bases align to TRBD1. V lost 1 base to trimming and J lost 6 bases; unmatched junction nucleotides: 5. CDR3 length equals 14 residues. In germline, CDR1 is SGHRS, CDR2 YFSETQ. This CDR3 is CASSLPGQGGEQYF. DNA of the CDR3: TGCGCCAGCAGCTTGCCGGGACAGGGTGGCGAGCAGTACTTC.

The chain recombines TRBV25-1 with TRBJ1-4; D is uncertain. Germline V gives CDR1 MGHDK, CDR2 SYGVNS. The germline V and J ends were trimmed by 1 base and 7 bases, with 13 bases remaining between them. This CDR3 region has 15 residues. The CDR3 spells CASSESGLVGEKLFF. Here the CDR3 DNA reads TGTGCCAGCAGTGAATCGGGCCTGGTGGGTGAAAAACTGTTTTTT.

The chain recombines TRBV27 with TRBJ2-7; D is perhaps TRBD1 (6 bases). With 3 bases removed from V and 5 bases from J, the gap between germline ends came to 11 bases. The CDR3 is 13 residues long. Germline V gene sequence: CDR1 MNHEY, CDR2 SMNVEV (reference sequence). In DNA, the CDR3 is TGTGCCAGCAGTTTGGTGGGGGCCCACGAGCAGTACTTC. Translated, it gives CASSLVGAHEQYF.

V is TRBV28 and J is TRBJ2-7; 9 nucleotides agree with TRBD1. Germline V CDR1 and CDR2: MDHEN, SYDVKM. This CDR3 contains 15 residues. The trim removed 6 bases at V and 4 bases at J, leaving 10 bases unmatched. CDR3 nucleotides: TGTGCCAGCAGACCCCCCGGGACAGGGAAATACGAGCAGTACTTC. It yields the protein CASRPPGTGKYEQYF.

The V gene is TRBV14, the J gene TRBJ2-2; D is ambiguous. The V gene's germline CDR1 is SGHDN and CDR2 FVKESK. This CDR3 has 15 amino acids. Trimming removed 3 bases from V and 1 base from J, with 9 bases in between. DNA for the CDR3: TGTGCCAGCAGCCATGGATCGGAGAACACCGGGGAGCTGTTTTTT. It encodes CASSHGSENTGELFF.

This chain uses TRBV5-6 with TRBJ1-4; no clear D. CDR3 length: 13 residues. Deletions cut 1 base from V and 6 bases from J, with 7 bases between. Germline assignment: CDR1 SGHDT and CDR2 YYEEEE. For the CDR3, the DNA is TGTGCCAGCAGCTTGACGTCCGATGAAAAACTGTTTTTT. Protein sequence: CASSLTSDEKLFF.

The rearrangement joins TRBV19 to TRBJ2-6, with 7 bases identical to TRBD1. Germline CDR1 and CDR2: LNHDA and SQIVND (reference sequence). The CDR3 covers 16 residues. V trimming: 5 bases; J trimming: 0 bases; junction bases outside the gene matches: 4. CDR3 nucleotides: TGTGCCAGTAGTCCAGGGGGTTTCTCTGGGGCCAACGTCCTGACTTTC. As protein: CASSPGGFSGANVLTF.

The chain recombines TRBV28 with TRBJ2-5; TRBD1 might be the D (6 bases). Trimming left V 6 bases short and J 2 bases short, with 19 bases between. The germline gives CDR1 MDHEN, CDR2 SYDVKM. The CDR3 has 16 residues. The CDR3 here is CASRLGVRTAQETQYF. In nucleotides, the CDR3 is TGTGCCAGCAGGTTGGGCGTCCGGACAGCACAAGAGACCCAGTACTTC.

This clone showed up just once. The V gene is TRBV4-1, the J gene TRBJ1-1; a possible D gene is TRBD1 (5 bases). CDR1 and CDR2 from the germline V gene are MGHRA and YSYEKL. The CDR3 runs 15 residues. The V end was cut by 0 bases, the J end by 3 bases, with 11 bases between. CDR3 coding DNA: TGCGCCAGCAGCCAAGAAAAGAGGGGTTACACTGAAGCTTTCTTT. Translating it yields CASSQEKRGYTEAFF.

Here the CDR3 DNA reads TGTGCCAGTGGACATTCCTACAATGAGCAGTTCTTC. It codes for CASGHSYNEQFF. The chain links TRBV6-1 to TRBJ2-1; D possibly corresponds to TRBD1 (5 bases). This CDR3 contains 12 residues. Trimming stripped 9 bases from V and 1 base from J, with 7 bases between. Germline-derived CDR1 and CDR2 are MNHNS and SASEGT.

The gene calls are TRBV5-1 and TRBJ2-3; TRBD2 matches at 9 bases. The J segment lost 8 bases and the V segment lost 1 base, leaving 5 bases of the junction unmatched. The CDR3 extends over 14 amino acids. Germline loops: CDR1 SGHRS, CDR2 YFSETQ. The CDR3 coding sequence is TGCGCCAGCAGCTTGTTTGCGGGAGGGCGTACGCAGTATTTT. It codes for CASSLFAGGRTQYF.

This sequence joins TRBV5-6 and TRBJ1-2; perhaps TRBD1 as D (5 bases). Trimming left V 1 base short and J 3 bases short, with 13 bases between. CDR3 length: 15 residues. Per germline, CDR1 SGHDT and CDR2 YYEEEE. The CDR3, as DNA: TGTGCCAGCAGCTTGATAGGGGAGGCTGACTATGGCTACACCTTC. Its protein product is CASSLIGEADYGYTF.

This chain joins TRBV27 and TRBJ2-7; 7 bases fit TRBD1. Germline trimming cut 5 bases from V and 4 bases from J; bases unmatched to any gene: 8. The CDR3 is made up of 14 amino acids. Germline V gives CDR1 MNHEY, CDR2 SMNVEV (reference sequence). The CDR3 reads CASSATRGQYEQYF. The CDR3 bases are TGTGCCAGCAGTGCGACAAGGGGGCAATACGAGCAGTACTTC.

V usage is TRBV19 and J usage is TRBJ2-3; 13 bases are shared with TRBD2. The CDR3 spans 17 residues. The germline gives CDR1 LNHDA, CDR2 SQIVND (reference sequence). With V trimmed by 8 bases and J by 4 bases, 12 bases remained unmatched. CDR3 coding DNA: TGTGCCAGTGGGTGGTCCGTAGGACTAGCGGGAGCAGATACGCAGTATTTT. Its protein is CASGWSVGLAGADTQYF.

The chain combines TRBV27 with TRBJ2-7; 8 bases are a match to TRBD2. CDR1 is MNHEY, CDR2 SMNVEV, per germline (reference sequence). The CDR3 extends over 15 amino acids. The V segment lost 6 bases and the J segment 7 bases; nucleotides outside the gene matches: 14. CDR3 amino acids: CASSLGRTTGGEQYF. In DNA form, the CDR3 reads TGTGCCAGCAGCCTCGGACGGACGACGGGGGGGGAGCAGTACTTC.

The chain couples TRBV6-5 to TRBJ1-6, with D possibly TRBD1 on 5 matching bases. The V and J ends lost 5 bases and 7 bases respectively, with 12 bases between them. Germline V gene data show CDR1 as MNHEY and CDR2 as SVGAGI. CDR3 length: 14 residues. As DNA, the CDR3 is TGTGCCAGCAGTCTCGCCGCAGGGAATTCACCCCTCCACTTT. It is translated as CASSLAAGNSPLHF.

The CDR3 here is CASSLALGGKSSGELFF. In DNA form, the CDR3 reads TGTGCCAGCAGCTTAGCGCTCGGGGGGAAGTCTTCCGGGGAGCTGTTTTTT. This chain uses TRBV7-9 with TRBJ2-2, with TRBD2 identical over 7 bases. The CDR3 length is 17 residues. Germline-derived CDR1 and CDR2 are SEHNR and FQNEAQ (reference sequence). The junction had 10 bases not matched to a gene; V was cut back by 0 bases and J by 6 bases. Complete variable domain (other parts from reference TRBV7-9 and TRBJ2-2): DTGVSQNPRHKITKRGQNVTFRCDPISEHNRLYWYRQTLGQGPEFLTYFQNEAQLEKSRLLSDRFSAERPKGSFSTLEIQRTEQGDSAMYLCASSLALGGKSSGELFFGEGSRLTVL.